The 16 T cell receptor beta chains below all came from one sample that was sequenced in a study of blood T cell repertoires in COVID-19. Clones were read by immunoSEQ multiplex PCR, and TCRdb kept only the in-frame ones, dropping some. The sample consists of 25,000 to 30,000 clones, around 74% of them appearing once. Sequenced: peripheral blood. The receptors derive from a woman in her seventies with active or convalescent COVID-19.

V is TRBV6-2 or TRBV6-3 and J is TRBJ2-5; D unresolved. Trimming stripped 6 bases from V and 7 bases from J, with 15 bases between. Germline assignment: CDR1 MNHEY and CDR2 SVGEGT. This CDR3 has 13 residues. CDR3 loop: CASSSGPVGTQYF. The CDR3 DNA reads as TGTGCCAGCAGCTCTGGGCCCGTGGGGACCCAGTACTTC.

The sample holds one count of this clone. CDR3 sequence (DNA): TGTGCCAGCAGTTTATCGGGGACAAGGAACACTGAAGCTTTCTTT. Encoded protein: CASSLSGTRNTEAFF. The J gene is TRBJ1-1, the V gene TRBV6-5; a possible D gene is TRBD1 (6 bases). Trimming shortened V by 4 bases and J by 1 base, and 13 bases separated the two germline ends. Germline V CDR1 and CDR2: MNHEY, SVGAGI. This CDR3 contains 15 residues.

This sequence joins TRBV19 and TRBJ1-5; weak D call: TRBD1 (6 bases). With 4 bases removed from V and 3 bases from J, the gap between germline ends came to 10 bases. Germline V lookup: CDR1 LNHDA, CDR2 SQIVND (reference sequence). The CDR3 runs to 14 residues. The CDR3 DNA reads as TGTGCCAGTAGTACAGGACAGCTCAATCAGCCCCAGCATTTT. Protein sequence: CASSTGQLNQPQHF.

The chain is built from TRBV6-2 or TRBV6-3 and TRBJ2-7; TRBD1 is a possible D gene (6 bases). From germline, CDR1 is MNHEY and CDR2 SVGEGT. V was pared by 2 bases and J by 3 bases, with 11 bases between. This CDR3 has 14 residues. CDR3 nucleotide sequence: TGTGCCAGCAGTTACCGAACAGGGCACTACGAGCAGTACTTC. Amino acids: CASSYRTGHYEQYF.

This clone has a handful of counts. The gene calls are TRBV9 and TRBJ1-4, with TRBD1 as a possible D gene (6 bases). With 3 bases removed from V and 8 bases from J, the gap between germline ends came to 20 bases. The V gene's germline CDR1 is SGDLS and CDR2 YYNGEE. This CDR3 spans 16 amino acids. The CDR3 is CASSGQPGESREKLFF. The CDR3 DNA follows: TGTGCCAGCAGCGGACAACCAGGGGAGAGTCGGGAAAAACTGTTTTTT.

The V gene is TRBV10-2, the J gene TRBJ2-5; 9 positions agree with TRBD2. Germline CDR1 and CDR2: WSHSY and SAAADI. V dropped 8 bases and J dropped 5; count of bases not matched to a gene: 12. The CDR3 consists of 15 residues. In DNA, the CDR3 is TGCGCCAGCTCTCAAAGGGCGGGAGGGCCGGAGACCCAGTACTTC. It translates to CASSQRAGGPETQYF.

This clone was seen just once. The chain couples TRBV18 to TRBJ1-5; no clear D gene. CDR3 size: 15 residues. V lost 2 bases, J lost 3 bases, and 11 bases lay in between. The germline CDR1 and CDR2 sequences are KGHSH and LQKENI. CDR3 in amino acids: CASSPVTETNQPQHF. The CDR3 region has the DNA TGTGCCAGCTCACCAGTTACGGAGACCAATCAGCCCCAGCATTTT.

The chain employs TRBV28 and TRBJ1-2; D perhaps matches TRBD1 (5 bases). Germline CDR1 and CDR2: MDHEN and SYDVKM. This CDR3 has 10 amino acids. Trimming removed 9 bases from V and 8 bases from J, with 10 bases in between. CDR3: CASGARGYTF. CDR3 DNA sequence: TGTGCCAGTGGGGCTCGGGGCTACACCTTC.

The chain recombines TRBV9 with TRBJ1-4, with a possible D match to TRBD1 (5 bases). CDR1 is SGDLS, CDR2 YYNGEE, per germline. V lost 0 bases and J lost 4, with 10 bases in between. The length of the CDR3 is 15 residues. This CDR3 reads CASSVGQGYNEKLFF. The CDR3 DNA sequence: TGTGCCAGCAGCGTAGGGCAGGGCTATAATGAAAAACTGTTTTTT.

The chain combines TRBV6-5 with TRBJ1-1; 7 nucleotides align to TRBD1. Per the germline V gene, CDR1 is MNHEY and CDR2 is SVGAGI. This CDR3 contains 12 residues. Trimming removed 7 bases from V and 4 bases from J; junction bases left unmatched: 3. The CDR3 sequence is CASKAGGTEAFF. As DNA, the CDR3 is TGTGCCAGCAAGGCAGGGGGCACTGAAGCTTTCTTT.

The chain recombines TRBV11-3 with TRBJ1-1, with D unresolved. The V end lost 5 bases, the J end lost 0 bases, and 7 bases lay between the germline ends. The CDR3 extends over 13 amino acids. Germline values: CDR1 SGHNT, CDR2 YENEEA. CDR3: CASSLSMNTEAFF. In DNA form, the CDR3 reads TGTGCCAGCAGCCTTAGCATGAACACTGAAGCTTTCTTT.

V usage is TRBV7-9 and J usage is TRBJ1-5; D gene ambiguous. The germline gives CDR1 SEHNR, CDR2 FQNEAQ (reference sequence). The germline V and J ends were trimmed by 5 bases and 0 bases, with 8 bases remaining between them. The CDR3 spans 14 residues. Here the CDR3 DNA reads TGTGCCAGCAGCGAGGGCTATAGCAATCAGCCCCAGCATTTT. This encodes CASSEGYSNQPQHF.

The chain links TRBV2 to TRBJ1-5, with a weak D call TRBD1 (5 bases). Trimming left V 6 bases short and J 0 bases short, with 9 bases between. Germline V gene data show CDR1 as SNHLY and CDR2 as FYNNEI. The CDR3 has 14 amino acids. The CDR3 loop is CASRGTVSNQPQHF. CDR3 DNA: TGTGCCAGCAGGGGGACTGTTAGCAATCAGCCCCAGCATTTT.

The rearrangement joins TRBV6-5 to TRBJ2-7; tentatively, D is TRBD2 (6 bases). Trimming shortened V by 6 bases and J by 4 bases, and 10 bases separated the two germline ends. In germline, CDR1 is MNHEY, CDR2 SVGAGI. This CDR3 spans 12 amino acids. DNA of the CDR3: TGTGCCAGCAGCCAGGAGGGGTACGAGCAGTACTTC. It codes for CASSQEGYEQYF.

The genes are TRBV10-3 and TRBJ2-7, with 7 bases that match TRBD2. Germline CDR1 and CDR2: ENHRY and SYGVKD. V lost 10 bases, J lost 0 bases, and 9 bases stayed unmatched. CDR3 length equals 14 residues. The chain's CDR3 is CATIAGLHSYEQYF. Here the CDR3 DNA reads TGTGCCACCATAGCGGGCCTTCACTCCTACGAGCAGTACTTC.

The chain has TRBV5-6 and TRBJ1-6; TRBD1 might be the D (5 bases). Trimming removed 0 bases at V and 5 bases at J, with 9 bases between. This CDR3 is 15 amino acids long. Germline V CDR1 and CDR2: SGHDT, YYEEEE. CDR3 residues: CASSLARVDNSPLHF. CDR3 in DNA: TGTGCCAGCAGCTTGGCCAGGGTAGATAATTCACCCCTCCACTTT.